This record concerns one T cell receptor beta chain sequence. The antigen remains unidentified. Researchers took RNA transcripts and amplified TCR beta CDR3 regions from them. A first-round RT-PCR used HTBI primers, followed by a second-round multiplex PCR. TCRdb called the multiplex PCR reads again in MiXCR, with one record for every CDR3 protein. This table has 170,000 or so distinct CDR3 sequences, about two fifths appearing once. The sample is drawn from a study of Graves' ophthalmopathy and Graves' hyperthyroidism. The CDR3 sequence is 16 residues long. V shed 6 bases and J 8 bases; nucleotides not matched to a gene: 14. Germline CDR1 MNHNS, CDR2 SASEGT. Overall study findings and caveats: Most thyroid clonotypes with frequency above 0.001 were detected in blood too.

This receptor was obtained from a young man with Graves' ophthalmopathy. Sequenced input: peripheral blood. The V and J genes are TRBV6-1 and TRBJ1-3; 9 bases align to TRBD1. The CDR3 bases are TGTGCCAGCAGACCCTCCCGGACAGGGGACGGGGACACCATATATTTT. Amino acid sequence: CASRPSRTGDGDTIYF.